The clone carrying this TCR beta chain has only a few counts. Here immunoSEQ multiplex PCR was the method, and the copy in TCRdb shows in-frame clones only, minus some. The table has some 2,500,000 clones, over 85% seen once. The sample originates from a study of shared clonotypes between healthy human individuals. This TCR derives from a man in his late teens or twenties in good health. Some clones in this sample may be carry-over from other donors' samples. Sequencing input: naive CD4+ T cells from PBMCs. As to subset: CD45RA+ positively selected.

The CDR3 nucleotides read TGTGCTAGTGCCTTGGACACTGAAGCTTTCTTT. It specifies CASALDTEAFF. The chain recombines TRBV12-5 with TRBJ1-1; D is unresolved. With 7 bases removed from V and 3 bases from J, the gap between germline ends came to 6 bases. The V gene's germline CDR1 is LGHNT and CDR2 FRNRAP. The CDR3 loop spans 11 amino acids.